This record concerns one T cell receptor (beta chain) sequence. The count of this clone is one. Its antigen is currently not known. Within one base of it there is no much larger clone, and no base qualities were kept. Each collaborating institution followed its own protocols to collect whole blood in K2EDTA tubes. For TCRbeta analysis, collaborators shipped samples in one of three forms: frozen whole blood, isolated PBMCs, or DNA extracted from either of those sample types. The junction shows trimming of 4 bases on V and 1 base on J, and the gene matches do not reach 2 bases of it. The germline V gene specifies SGHDT as CDR1 and YYEEEE as CDR2. The CDR3 contains 14 residues, cysteine and phenylalanine counted. Only the CDR3 portion is preserved as DNA: 42 bases, with reading frame beginning at the first base. The sample originates from a study of blood T cell repertoires in COVID-19 (TCRdb year 2020). Background for the entire study: The collaborator samples originated in the United States, Italy and Spain and spanned the acute and convalescent phases of COVID-19. The sample metadata nearly always contained a de-identified subject ID, COVID-19 status, age in years and sex. The repertoires were released in a freely available public database meant as a resource for research on the immune response to SARS-CoV-2. Where HLA class I and class II types were available, the types were taken from metadata supplied by the sample provider, not from assay-based typing. Deeply sampled blood TCRbeta repertoires from subjects exposed to, actively infected with, or recovered from COVID-19 were included in the dataset. The material from the prospective study consisted of cDNA or gDNA derived from T cells, B-cell-depleted T cells, or PBMCs. Samples were obtained from the ongoing ImmuneRACE study (first 160 participants) and from about 1,300 subjects provided by 6 global collaborators.

The immunoSEQ Assay, a bias-controlled multiplex PCR, was used to amplify TCRbeta CDR3 regions from genomic DNA. Per the source publication's procedure: Nucleated cell counts per sample were estimated from amplification of reference gene primers within the assay. To quantify the absolute abundance of each unique TCRbeta CDR3 rearrangement, sequence reads were collapsed and filtered. Productive Simpson clonality was computed per sample as the square root of Simpson's diversity index over productive rearrangements. The source is immuneACCESS, and TCRdb retained only in-frame sequences with V and J called. Part of the clones is not carried over; for the studies checked, unresolved V genes explain less than half of this, and the remainder is unexplained. Clonal size and the V and J genes are those of that table, whereas D and trimming came from the DNA. The sample has tens of thousands of clones on record, around 83% of them singletons. The top ten constitute about 30% of the sample.

The full study reports these points: The amount of clinical and demographic metadata varied by source and participant and was provided uncurated.

The sequence derives from a man in his 70s with acute or convalescent COVID-19. Source material: peripheral blood. Recombination linked TRBV5-6 to TRBJ1-1, with 9 bases aligning to TRBD1. The sequenced DNA is TGTGCCAGCAGCCCGGGACAGGGGAACACTGAAGCTTTCTTT. It is translated as CASSPGQGNTEAFF.